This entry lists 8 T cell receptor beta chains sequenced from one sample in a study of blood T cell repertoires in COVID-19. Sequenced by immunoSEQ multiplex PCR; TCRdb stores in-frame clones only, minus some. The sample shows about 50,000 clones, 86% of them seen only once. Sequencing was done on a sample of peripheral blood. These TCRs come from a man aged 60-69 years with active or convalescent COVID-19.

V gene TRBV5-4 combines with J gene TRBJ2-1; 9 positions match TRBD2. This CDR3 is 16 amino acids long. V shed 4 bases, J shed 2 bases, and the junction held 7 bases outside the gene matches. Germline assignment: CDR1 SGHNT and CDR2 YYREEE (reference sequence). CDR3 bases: TGTGCCAGCAGCCCAATGCGGGGGGGTCCCTACAATGAGCAGTTCTTC. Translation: CASSPMRGGPYNEQFF.

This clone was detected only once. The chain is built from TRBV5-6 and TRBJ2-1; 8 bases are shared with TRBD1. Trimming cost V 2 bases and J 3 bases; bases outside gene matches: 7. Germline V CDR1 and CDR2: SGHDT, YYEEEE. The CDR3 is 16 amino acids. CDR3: CASSFTTGGVYNEQFF. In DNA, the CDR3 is TGTGCCAGCAGCTTTACAACAGGGGGAGTCTACAATGAGCAGTTCTTC.

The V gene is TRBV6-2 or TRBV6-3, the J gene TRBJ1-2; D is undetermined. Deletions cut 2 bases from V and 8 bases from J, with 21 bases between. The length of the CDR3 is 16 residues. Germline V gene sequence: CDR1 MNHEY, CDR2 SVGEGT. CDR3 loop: CASSYPEDADLSGYTF. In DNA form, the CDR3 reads TGTGCCAGCAGTTACCCGGAGGACGCAGACCTATCGGGCTACACCTTC.

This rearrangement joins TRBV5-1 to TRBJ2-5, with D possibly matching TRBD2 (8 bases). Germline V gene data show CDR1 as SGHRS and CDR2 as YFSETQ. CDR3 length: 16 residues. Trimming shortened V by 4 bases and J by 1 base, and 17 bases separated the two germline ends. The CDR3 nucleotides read TGCGCCAGCAGCGGGAGACAGGGACTAGGCCAAGAGACCCAGTACTTC. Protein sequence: CASSGRQGLGQETQYF.

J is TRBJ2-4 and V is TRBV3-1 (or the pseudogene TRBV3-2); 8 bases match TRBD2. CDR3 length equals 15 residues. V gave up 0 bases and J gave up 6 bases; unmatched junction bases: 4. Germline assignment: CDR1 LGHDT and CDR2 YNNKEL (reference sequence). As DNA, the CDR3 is TGTGCCAGCAGCCAAGAAAGAGCGGGGGCAAACATTCAGTACTTC. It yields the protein CASSQERAGANIQYF.

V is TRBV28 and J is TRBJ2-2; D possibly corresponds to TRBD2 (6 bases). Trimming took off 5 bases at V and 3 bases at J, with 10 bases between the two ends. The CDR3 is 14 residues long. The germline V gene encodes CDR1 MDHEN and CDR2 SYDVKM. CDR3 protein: CASSPGVDTGELFF. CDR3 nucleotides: TGTGCCAGCAGTCCGGGGGTGGACACCGGGGAGCTGTTTTTT. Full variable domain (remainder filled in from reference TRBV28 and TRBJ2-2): DVKVTQSSRYLVKRTGEKVFLECVQDMDHENMFWYRQDPGLGLRLIYFSYDVKMKEKGDIPEGYSVSREKKERFSLILESASTNQTSMYLCASSPGVDTGELFFGEGSRLTVL.

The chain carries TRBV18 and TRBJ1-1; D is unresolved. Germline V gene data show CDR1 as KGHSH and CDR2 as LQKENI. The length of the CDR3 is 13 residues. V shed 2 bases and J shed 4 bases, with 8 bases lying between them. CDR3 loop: CASSPEYGTEAFF. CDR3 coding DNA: TGTGCCAGCTCACCAGAGTACGGCACTGAAGCTTTCTTT.

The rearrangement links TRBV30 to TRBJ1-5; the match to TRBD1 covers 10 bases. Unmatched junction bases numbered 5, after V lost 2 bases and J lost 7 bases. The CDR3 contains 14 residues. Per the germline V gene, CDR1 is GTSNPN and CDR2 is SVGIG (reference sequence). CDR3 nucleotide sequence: TGTGCCTGGAGTCCGGGACAGGGGCGGCAGCCCCAGCATTTT. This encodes CAWSPGQGRQPQHF. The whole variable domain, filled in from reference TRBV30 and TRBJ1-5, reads SQTIHQWPATLVQPVGSPLSLECTVEGTSNPNLYWYRQAAGRGLQLLFYSVGIGQISSEVPQNLSASRPQDRQFILSSKKLLLSDSGFYLCAWSPGQGRQPQHFGDGTRLSIL.